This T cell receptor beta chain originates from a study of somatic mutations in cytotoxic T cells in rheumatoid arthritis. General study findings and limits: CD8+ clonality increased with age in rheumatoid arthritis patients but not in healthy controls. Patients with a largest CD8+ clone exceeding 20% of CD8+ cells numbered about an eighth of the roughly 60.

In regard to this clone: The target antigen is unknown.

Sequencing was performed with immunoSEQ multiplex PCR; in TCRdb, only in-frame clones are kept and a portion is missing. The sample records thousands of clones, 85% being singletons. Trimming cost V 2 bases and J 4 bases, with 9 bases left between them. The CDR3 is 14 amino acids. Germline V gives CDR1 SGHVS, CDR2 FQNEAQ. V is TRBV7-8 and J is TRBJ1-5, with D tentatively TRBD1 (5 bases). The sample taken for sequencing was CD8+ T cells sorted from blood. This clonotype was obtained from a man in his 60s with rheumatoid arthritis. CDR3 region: CASSLWGPNQPQHF. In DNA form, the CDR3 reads TGTGCCAGCAGCTTATGGGGCCCGAATCAGCCCCAGCATTTT.